These 24 T cell receptor beta chains share one sample of origin, sequenced in a study of control samples from healthy donors and cancer patients. The method was immunoSEQ multiplex PCR; TCRdb's version includes in-frame clones alone and lacks a portion of them. The top ten hold around 6.2% of the sample, which has 110,000 or so clones, approximately 84% seen once. Sequencing used blood. The receptors come from a man aged 18 to 35 in good health.

This chain uses TRBV6-6 with TRBJ2-7, with TRBD1 matching 8 bases. The junction had 6 bases not matched to a gene; V was cut back by 6 bases and J by 5 bases. The CDR3 totals 13 residues. Germline CDR1 MNHNY, CDR2 SVGAGI (reference sequence). CDR3 residues: CASRSTGVDEQYF. Written as DNA, the CDR3 is TGTGCCAGCAGATCGACAGGGGTCGACGAGCAGTACTTC.

The chain has TRBV28 and TRBJ2-7; D uncertain. V was clipped by 5 bases and J by 5 bases, with 16 bases between them. Germline loops: CDR1 MDHEN, CDR2 SYDVKM. The CDR3 length is 14 residues. CDR3 amino acids: CASSNSVLNHEQYF. CDR3 sequence (DNA): TGTGCCAGCAGTAATTCAGTCCTAAACCACGAGCAGTACTTC.

The chain links TRBV5-1 to TRBJ2-6; D may match TRBD1 or TRBD2 (5 bases each). This CDR3 has 15 residues. Germline CDR1 SGHRS, CDR2 YFSETQ. V lost 9 bases, J lost 2 bases, and 15 bases lay in between. The CDR3 reads CATSFEGPGANVLTF. The CDR3, as DNA: TGCGCCACCTCATTTGAGGGACCTGGGGCCAACGTCCTGACTTTC.

The J gene is TRBJ2-7, the V gene TRBV7-2; 7 bases agree with TRBD1. Germline lookup yields CDR1 SGHTA and CDR2 FQGNSA. With V trimmed by 2 bases and J by 7 bases, 14 bases remained unmatched. The CDR3 totals 16 residues. CDR3 amino acids: CASSLRPRDRTHEQYF. CDR3 DNA sequence: TGTGCCAGCAGCTTACGGCCTCGGGACAGAACTCATGAGCAGTACTTC.

The chain carries TRBV7-2 and TRBJ2-7; 10 bases agree with TRBD2. The CDR3 contains 14 residues. J gave up 6 bases and V 9 bases, and 11 bases lay outside the gene matches. CDR1 is SGHTA, CDR2 FQGNSA, per germline. The CDR3: CASKKVAGGSEQYV. The DNA of the CDR3 is TGTGCCAGTAAAAAGGTAGCGGGGGGTAGCGAGCAGTACGTC.

This chain joins TRBV6-6 and TRBJ1-1, with 9 bases that match TRBD1. This CDR3 comprises 14 residues. V was clipped by 6 bases and J by 2 bases; unmatched bases: 4. The V gene's germline CDR1 is MNHNY and CDR2 SVGAGI (reference sequence). The CDR3 region is CASRDRGQNTEAFF. CDR3 nucleotides: TGTGCCAGCAGGGACAGGGGTCAAAACACTGAAGCTTTCTTT.

This clone came up many times. The sample has other DNA sequences that encode this CDR3 too. The CDR3 region is CASSHTGQGARYGYTF. DNA of the CDR3: TGTGCCAGCAGCCACACAGGACAGGGGGCTCGCTATGGCTACACCTTC. The chain carries TRBV3-1 (or the pseudogene TRBV3-2) and TRBJ1-2; 11 nucleotides agree with TRBD1. The CDR3 is made up of 16 amino acids. The V segment lost 3 bases and the J segment 4 bases; nucleotides outside the gene matches: 7. Per the germline V gene, CDR1 is LGHDT and CDR2 is YNNKEL (reference sequence).

This chain connects TRBV21-1 to TRBJ1-5. TRBV21-1 represents a pseudogene. CDR3 length equals 9 residues. In DNA form, the CDR3 reads TGTGCCAGCAGCAAAACGATCCGTTTT. Translation gives CASSKTIRF.

This chain links TRBV6-4 with TRBJ1-2, with no clear D. Trimming shortened V by 3 bases and J by 4 bases, and 9 bases separated the two germline ends. The germline V gene encodes CDR1 MRHNA and CDR2 SNTAGT. The CDR3 has 13 residues. This CDR3 reads CASSELGSYGYTF. Written as DNA, the CDR3 is TGTGCCAGCAGTGAGTTGGGCAGCTATGGCTACACCTTC.

The rearrangement uses TRBV4-2 and TRBJ2-5, with D possibly matching TRBD2 (5 bases). V was pared by 4 bases and J by 5 bases, with 11 bases between. Germline V lookup: CDR1 LGHNA, CDR2 YNFKEQ. This CDR3 has 13 amino acids. The CDR3 reads CASSRTSLETQYF. In DNA form, the CDR3 reads TGTGCCAGCAGCCGCACTAGTTTGGAGACCCAGTACTTC.

The chain employs TRBV2 and TRBJ2-5, with no clear D. CDR3 length: 16 residues. The V gene lost 7 bases and the J gene lost 0 bases, with 18 bases spanning the gap. In germline, CDR1 is SNHLY, CDR2 FYNNEI. In DNA form, the CDR3 reads TGTGCCAGCACCCAGACGGGCGGCCTCTACCAAGAGACCCAGTACTTC. It is translated as CASTQTGGLYQETQYF.

The chain recombines TRBV6-2 or TRBV6-3 with TRBJ2-2, with no clear D. Trimming took off 0 bases at V and 1 base at J, with 12 bases between the two ends. This CDR3 has 17 residues. Germline V gene data show CDR1 as MNHEY and CDR2 as SVGEGT. CDR3 sequence (DNA): TGTGCCAGCAGTTACTCGGTTACAGAGATGAACACCGGGGAGCTGTTTTTT. Residues: CASSYSVTEMNTGELFF.

This clone was counted between two and nine times. V and J are TRBV18 and TRBJ2-5; perhaps TRBD1 as D (6 bases). Trimming shortened V by 6 bases and J by 1 base, and 18 bases separated the two germline ends. The CDR3 extends over 16 amino acids. The germline CDR1 and CDR2 sequences are KGHSH and LQKENI. The CDR3 loop reads CASSPTGLPFQETQYF. CDR3 nucleotide sequence: TGTGCCAGCTCGCCCACAGGGCTTCCCTTCCAAGAGACCCAGTACTTC.

This rearrangement joins TRBV25-1 to TRBJ1-2; no clear D gene. Germline CDR1 is MGHDK and CDR2 is SYGVNS. Deletions cut 4 bases from V and 0 bases from J, with 12 bases between. The CDR3 is made up of 15 amino acids. The CDR3 loop reads CASSGPENTNYGYTF. CDR3 DNA: TGTGCCAGCAGTGGGCCCGAAAACACTAACTATGGCTACACCTTC.

By its share, this clone is medium-sized. This chain uses TRBV27 with TRBJ2-3, with TRBD2 matching over 9 bases. The CDR3 totals 16 residues. Germline CDR1 MNHEY, CDR2 SMNVEV (reference sequence). Trimming removed 4 bases from V and 1 base from J; junction bases left unmatched: 6. In nucleotides, the CDR3 is TGTGCCAGCAGTTCCCGCCGGACTAGCGGCACAGATACGCAGTATTTT. Protein: CASSSRRTSGTDTQYF.

The gene calls are TRBV7-9 and TRBJ2-4; the D is unclear. The CDR3 runs to 12 residues. The V and J ends lost 1 base and 12 bases respectively, with 10 bases between them. The germline V gene has CDR1 SEHNR and CDR2 FQNEAQ (reference sequence). The CDR3 DNA follows: TGTGCCAGCAGCTTAGGTCCAATTGGTCAGTACTTC. Its translation is CASSLGPIGQYF.

The V call is TRBV6-5, the J call TRBJ2-3, with TRBD1 identical over 8 bases. There are 12 residues in the CDR3. Losses at the gene ends were 4 bases for V and 9 bases for J; bases not matched to a gene: 3. Germline values: CDR1 MNHEY, CDR2 SVGAGI. CDR3 DNA sequence: TGTGCCAGCAGTTTACAGGGGGACACGCAGTATTTT. Encoded protein: CASSLQGDTQYF.

The chain recombines TRBV27 with TRBJ2-5; D not resolved. Germline V lookup: CDR1 MNHEY, CDR2 SMNVEV (reference sequence). The CDR3 runs to 13 residues. Trimming took off 4 bases at V and 5 bases at J, with 11 bases between the two ends. The CDR3: CASSWTLGETQYF. The CDR3 region has the DNA TGTGCCAGCAGTTGGACCCTAGGGGAGACCCAGTACTTC.

The chain carries TRBV4-1 and TRBJ2-3; D might be TRBD2 (5 bases). Per the germline V gene, CDR1 is MGHRA and CDR2 is YSYEKL. V was pared by 1 base and J by 2 bases, with 10 bases between. This CDR3 spans 15 amino acids. CDR3 residues: CASSQVGANTDTQYF. The CDR3 nucleotides read TGCGCCAGCAGCCAAGTGGGAGCCAACACAGATACGCAGTATTTT.

The chain carries TRBV2 and TRBJ2-7, with D perhaps given as TRBD1 or TRBD2 (6 bases each). The CDR3 extends over 15 amino acids. Per the germline V gene, CDR1 is SNHLY and CDR2 is FYNNEI. The germline V and J ends were trimmed by 6 bases and 0 bases, with 15 bases remaining between them. The CDR3 here is CASRLEGEGSYEQYF. CDR3 nucleotide sequence: TGTGCCAGCAGGCTGGAGGGGGAAGGCTCCTACGAGCAGTACTTC.

J is TRBJ2-1 and V is TRBV7-8; possibly TRBD1 or TRBD2 for D (5 bases each). Germline V lookup: CDR1 SGHVS, CDR2 FQNEAQ. The CDR3 contains 14 residues. Trimming removed 5 bases from V and 2 bases from J, with 10 bases in between. CDR3 coding DNA: TGTGCCAGCAGCACCCGGGACGCCTACAATGAGCAGTTCTTC. Protein sequence: CASSTRDAYNEQFF.

This chain uses TRBV4-2 with TRBJ2-4; no reliable D call. CDR1 and CDR2 (germline): LGHNA, YNFKEQ. With 0 bases removed from V and 7 bases from J, the gap between germline ends came to 16 bases. The CDR3 length is 16 residues. The CDR3 protein is CASSQDFGNVKNIQYF. The CDR3 DNA sequence: TGTGCCAGCAGCCAAGATTTTGGCAATGTTAAGAACATTCAGTACTTC.

This chain links TRBV5-4 with TRBJ2-5, with D perhaps given as TRBD1 or TRBD2 (5 bases each). The CDR3 totals 15 residues. The V end was cut by 2 bases, the J end by 2 bases, with 13 bases between. Germline assignment: CDR1 SGHNT and CDR2 YYREEE (reference sequence). CDR3 nucleotide sequence: TGTGCCAGCAGCTTTGGGACCAACCGTCAAGAGACCCAGTACTTC. Encoded protein: CASSFGTNRQETQYF.

This clone has only one observation. The gene calls are TRBV11-3 and TRBJ2-5, with a tentative D call TRBD1 (6 bases). Germline assignment: CDR1 SGHNT and CDR2 YENEEA. CDR3 size: 16 residues. V was shortened by 1 base and J by 2 bases, with 14 bases between the two germline ends. The CDR3 DNA reads as TGTGCCAGCAGCTTAGGGGGCAGGGGTACTCAAGAGACCCAGTACTTC. Its translation: CASSLGGRGTQETQYF.